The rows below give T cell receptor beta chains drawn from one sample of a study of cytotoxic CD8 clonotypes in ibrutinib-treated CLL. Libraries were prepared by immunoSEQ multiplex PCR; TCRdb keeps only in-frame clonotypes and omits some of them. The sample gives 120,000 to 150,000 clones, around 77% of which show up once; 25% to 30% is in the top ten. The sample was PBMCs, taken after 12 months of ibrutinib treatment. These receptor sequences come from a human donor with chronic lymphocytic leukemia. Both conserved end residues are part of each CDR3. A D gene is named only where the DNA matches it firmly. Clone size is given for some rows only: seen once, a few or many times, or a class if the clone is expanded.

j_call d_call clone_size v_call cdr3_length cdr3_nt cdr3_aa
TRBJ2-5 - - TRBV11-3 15 TGTGCCAGCAGCCCCCGGGGGACAGTACAAGAAACCCAGTACTTC CASSPRGTVQETQYF
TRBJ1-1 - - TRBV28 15 TGTGCCAGCAGTTTAAGGTCTTCCCGGGGCACTGAAGCTTTCTTT CASSLRSSRGTEAFF
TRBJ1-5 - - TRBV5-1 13 TGCGCCAGCAGCTTGGCGTTGAATCAGCCCCAGCATTTT CASSLALNQPQHF
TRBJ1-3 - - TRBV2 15 TGTGCCAGCAGTGAAGAGTGGGGCTCTGGAAACACCATATATTTT CASSEEWGSGNTIYF
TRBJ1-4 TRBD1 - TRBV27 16 TGTGCCAGCAGTTTATTCCCGACAGGGGGCAATGAAAAACTGTTTTTT CASSLFPTGGNEKLFF
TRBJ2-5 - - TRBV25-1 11 TGTGCCAGCAGTGTCCAAGAGACCCAGTACTTC CASSVQETQYF
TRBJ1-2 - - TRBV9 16 TGTGCCAGCAGCGCCCACTTAAACGGCAGGGGCTATGGCTACACCTTC CASSAHLNGRGYGYTF
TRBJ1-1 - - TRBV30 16 TGTGCCTGGAGTGTAACCCTCGTAGGACTCAACACTGAAGCTTTCTTT CAWSVTLVGLNTEAFF
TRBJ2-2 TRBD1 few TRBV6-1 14 TGTGCCACTCCGGGACAGATGGCTAACGGGGAGCTGTTTTTT CATPGQMANGELFF
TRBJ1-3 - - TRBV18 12 TGTGCCAGCCAGGGACGGGGAAACACCATATATTTT CASQGRGNTIYF
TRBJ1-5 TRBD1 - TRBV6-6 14 TGTGCCAGCAGTGAGACAGGGGCCAATCAGCCCCAGCATTTT CASSETGANQPQHF
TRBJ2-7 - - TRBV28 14 TGTGCCAGCAGTTTAATTGGCGAGTCCTACGAGCAGTACTTC CASSLIGESYEQYF
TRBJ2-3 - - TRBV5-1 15 TGCGCCAGCAGCTTGGGCCAGGCTAGCACAGATACGCAGTATTTT CASSLGQASTDTQYF
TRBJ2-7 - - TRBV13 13 TGTGCCAGCAGCTCCACCCGGGGTCACGAGCAGTACTTC CASSSTRGHEQYF
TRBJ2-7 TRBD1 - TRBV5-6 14 TGTGCCAGCAGCTTGGGACAGGGAAACTTCGAGCAGTACTTC CASSLGQGNFEQYF
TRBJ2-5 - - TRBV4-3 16 TGCGCCAGCAGCCAAGATAGTGGGCGCCGACTAGAGACCCAGTACTTC CASSQDSGRRLETQYF
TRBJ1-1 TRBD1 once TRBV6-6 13 TGTGCCAGCTCTTCAGGGGGGGGAACTGAAGCTTTCTTT CASSSGGGTEAFF
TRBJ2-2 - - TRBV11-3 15 TGTGCCAGCAGCTTGTACGCCGCGAACACCGGGGAGCTGTTTTTT CASSLYAANTGELFF
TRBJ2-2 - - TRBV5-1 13 TGCGCCAGCAGCCGGGGAGGCACCGGGGAGCTGTTTTTT CASSRGGTGELFF
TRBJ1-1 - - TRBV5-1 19 TGCGCCAGCAGCTCCAAAGGGACAATCGGAATTTTCGAGAACACTGAAGCTTTCTTT CASSSKGTIGIFENTEAFF
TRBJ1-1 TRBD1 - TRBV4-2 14 TGTGCCAGTCGAACAGGGGGGCGGGACACTGAAGCTTTCTTT CASRTGGRDTEAFF
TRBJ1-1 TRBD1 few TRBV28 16 TGTGCCAGCAGTTGGGGCGCTTTGGGGGACAGCACTGAAGCTTTCTTT CASSWGALGDSTEAFF
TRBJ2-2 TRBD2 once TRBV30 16 TGTGCCTGGAAATCAGCGGGACTCGCGAACACCGGGGAGCTGTTTTTT CAWKSAGLANTGELFF
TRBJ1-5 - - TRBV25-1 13 TGTGCCAGCAGTGATTGGGAGGATCAGCCCCAGCATTTT CASSDWEDQPQHF
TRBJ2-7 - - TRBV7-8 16 TGTGCCAGCAGCTTAGAAATCCCGCCAGCCTCCTACGAGCAGTACTTC CASSLEIPPASYEQYF
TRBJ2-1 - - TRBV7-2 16 TGTGCCAGCAGCTTAGCGGGTCGGGGGACCTACAATGAGCAGTTCTTC CASSLAGRGTYNEQFF
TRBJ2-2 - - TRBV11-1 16 TGTGCAAGCCCTAGGATTAGGGACCGATTCACCGGGGAGCTGTTTTTT CASPRIRDRFTGELFF
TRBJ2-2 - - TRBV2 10 TGTGCCAGCAGTGACGGGGAGCTGTTTTTT CASSDGELFF
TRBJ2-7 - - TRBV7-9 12 TGTGCCAGCAGCCTAGGCGCCTACGAGCAGTACTTC CASSLGAYEQYF
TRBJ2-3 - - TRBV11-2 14 TGTGCCAGCAGCCCCACGCGGGGCACAGATACGCAGTATTTT CASSPTRGTDTQYF
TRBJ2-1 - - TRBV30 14 TGTGCCTGGAGGACATCCTACTCCTACAATGAGCAGTTCTTC CAWRTSYSYNEQFF
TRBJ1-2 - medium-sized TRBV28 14 TGTGCCAGCAGTCGGAACCCCCAGGGGTATGGCTACACCTTC CASSRNPQGYGYTF
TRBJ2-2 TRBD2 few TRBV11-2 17 TGTGCCAGCAGAAAGGGACTAGCGGGAGTTTTGACCGGGGAGCTGTTTTTT CASRKGLAGVLTGELFF
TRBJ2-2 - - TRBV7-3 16 TGTGCCAGCAGCTTAACGTGGGGGCCTGACACCGGGGAGCTGTTTTTT CASSLTWGPDTGELFF
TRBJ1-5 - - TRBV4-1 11 TGCGCCAGCAGCCAAGGAGGGCCCCAGCATTTT CASSQGGPQHF
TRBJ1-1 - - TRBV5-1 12 TGCGCCAGCAGCCCCACAGGGAATGAAGCTTTCTTT CASSPTGNEAFF
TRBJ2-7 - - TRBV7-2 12 TGTGCCAGCAGCTTAGTTAGCTACGAGCAGTACTTC CASSLVSYEQYF
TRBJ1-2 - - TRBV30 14 TGTGCCTGGAGTGGGACGCTGACTGCTGATGGCTACACCTTC CAWSGTLTADGYTF
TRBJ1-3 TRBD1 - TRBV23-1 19 TGCGCCAGCAGTCAGAGTTATCCGGGACAGGGAAACTCTGGAAACACCATATATTTT CASSQSYPGQGNSGNTIYF
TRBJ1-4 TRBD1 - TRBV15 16 TGTGCCACCAGCAGAGTCGGCGGGACAGGGGGCAGAAAACTGTTTTTT CATSRVGGTGGRKLFF
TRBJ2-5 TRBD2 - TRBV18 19 TGTGCCAGCTCACCCTTCGGACTAGCGGGGGCCTATGGGGCAGAGACCCAGTACTTC CASSPFGLAGAYGAETQYF
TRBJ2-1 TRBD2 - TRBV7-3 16 TGTGCCAGCAGCCGGGGACTAGCGGGACCCTACAATGAGCAGTTCTTC CASSRGLAGPYNEQFF
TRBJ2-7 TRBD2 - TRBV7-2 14 TGTGCCAGCAGCTTACAACCTAGCGGGTACGAGCAGTACTTC CASSLQPSGYEQYF
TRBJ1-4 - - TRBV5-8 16 TGTGCCAGCAGCCTGAGGGGGGAAGCAACTAATGAAAAACTGTTTTTT CASSLRGEATNEKLFF
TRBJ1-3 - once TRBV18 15 TGTGCCAGCTCACCACCGGGGGCAGGGAGATACACCATATATTTT CASSPPGAGRYTIYF
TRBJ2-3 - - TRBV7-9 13 TGTGCCAGCAGCTTCGGGACGCCAGATACGCAGTATTTT CASSFGTPDTQYF
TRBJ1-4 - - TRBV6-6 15 TGTGCCAGCAGTTTTTTTCAGGCAACTAATGAAAAACTGTTTTTT CASSFFQATNEKLFF
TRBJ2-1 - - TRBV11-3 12 TGTGCCAGCAGCTTTCTAGAGAGTGAGCAGTTCTTC CASSFLESEQFF
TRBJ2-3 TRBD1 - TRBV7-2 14 TGTGCCAGCAGGAGGGACAGGGCATCAGATACGCAGTATTTT CASRRDRASDTQYF
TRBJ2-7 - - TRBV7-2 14 TGTGCCAGCAGCCCGGGGGTGGCCACCTACGAGCAGTACTTC CASSPGVATYEQYF
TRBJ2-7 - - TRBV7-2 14 TGTGCCAGCAGCCCCCACGGGAGCTCCTACGAGCAGTACTTC CASSPHGSSYEQYF
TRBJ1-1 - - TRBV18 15 TGTGCCAGCTCACCAGGTTCAGGTATGAACACTGAAGCTTTCTTT CASSPGSGMNTEAFF
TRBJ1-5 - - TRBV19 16 TGTGCCAGTAGTATTCTCTTCCGGGACGGCAATCAGCCCCAGCATTTT CASSILFRDGNQPQHF
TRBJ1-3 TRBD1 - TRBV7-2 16 TGTGCCAGCAGCTTAGACCTACAGGGGACTGGAAACACCATATATTTT CASSLDLQGTGNTIYF
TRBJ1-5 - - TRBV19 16 TGTGCCAGTAGCCCAGGCCTGAGCAGAGTCAATCAGCCCCAGCATTTT CASSPGLSRVNQPQHF
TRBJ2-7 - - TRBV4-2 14 TGTGCCAGCAGCCATCCGGGACTTTCCTACGAGCAGTACTTC CASSHPGLSYEQYF